A single sample gave rise to the 29 T cell receptor beta chains below, sequenced in a study of tissue T cells after allogeneic stem cell transplantation. This sample's time point: mouse harvest day 7 after allogeneic transplant. Tail vein injection delivered 10^7 T-cell-depleted bone marrow cells and 10^6 splenic CD5+ T cells. Only in-frame clones appear in the TCRdb table, and some are missing; sequencing was by immunoSEQ multiplex PCR. This sample yields around 7,000 clones, of which about 45% are seen a single time; 7.5% to 9.5% belongs to the top ten. The sequenced sample consisted of lymph node tissue. The receptor set was obtained from a female BALB/c mouse given C57BL/6 T cells with graft-versus-host disease after an allogeneic hematopoietic cell transplant.

This clone has only a few counts. Here the gene names and germline are mouse. Read sequence stops 1 residue before the CDR3 end, and the germline J gene provides the missing end. This chain connects TRBV4 to TRBJ2-2, with 9 bases lining up with TRBD1. With V trimmed by 5 bases and J by 5 bases, 3 bases remained unmatched. Germline CDR1 LGHDT, CDR2 YNNKQL (reference sequence). The length of the CDR3 is 14 residues. The covered CDR3 bases are TGTGCCAGCAGCCCTGACAGGGGGACCGGGCAGCTCTAC. It yields the protein CASSPDRGTGQLY. The full CDR3 reads CASSPDRGTGQLYF.

This clone was observed a single time. These gene names are mouse names. Sequencing ends 1 residue short of the CDR3 end; the germline J gene provides the rest. This chain connects TRBV1 to TRBJ1-1, with 10 nucleotides matching TRBD1. J lost 4 bases, V lost 2 bases, and 7 bases had no gene match. CDR1 is NSQYPW and CDR2 is LRSPGD in the germline V gene (reference sequence). This CDR3 region has 16 residues. The CDR3 bases that were read are TGCACCTGCAGTGCAAGGGACAGGGGACGGGGCACAGAAGTCTTC. Its protein product is CTCSARDRGRGTEVF. The complete CDR3 reads CTCSARDRGRGTEVFF. The variable domain in full, with the rest retrieved from reference TRBV1 and TRBJ1-1, is VTLLEQNPRWRLVPRGQAVNLRCILKNSQYPWMSWYQQDLQKQLQWLFTLRSPGDKEVKSLPGADYLATRVTDTELRLQVANMSQGRTLYCTCSARDRGRGTEVFFGKGTRLTVV.

Comments on this clone: Mouse names are used for the genes. The CDR3 here is CSSSGLGIQDTQYF. The DNA read from the CDR3 is TGCTCCAGCAGTGGACTGGGCATCCAAGACACCCAGTAC. The chain is built from TRBV23 and TRBJ2-5; the table's D gene call, TRBD2, was not cross checked with the DNA. The read terminates 1 residue ahead of where the CDR3 ends, so the germline J gene completes it. The CDR3 contains 14 residues. Germline CDR1 and CDR2: KGHTA and FQNQQP.

This clone was observed a few times. All gene names here are mouse names. The missing CDR3 end, 1 residue past where the read stops, is filled in from the germline J gene. This sequence joins TRBV16 and TRBJ2-7, with 8 bases lining up with TRBD2. Per germline, CDR1 SGHSA and CDR2 FRNQAP. Trimming took 0 bases from V and 1 from J; bases not matched to a gene: 2. The CDR3 is 15 residues long. The part of the CDR3 DNA that was read is TGTGCAAGCAGCTTAGATAGGACTGGGTCCTATGAACAGTAC. Translation: CASSLDRTGSYEQY. The entire CDR3 reads CASSLDRTGSYEQYF.

In this sample, this clone turned up once. Gene names and germline refer to mouse. The missing CDR3 end, 1 residue past where the read stops, is filled in from the germline J gene. V and J are TRBV5 and TRBJ1-1; TRBD1 matches at 7 bases. The CDR3 extends over 14 amino acids. V shed 3 bases, J shed 0 bases, and the junction held 1 base outside the gene matches. Germline lookup yields CDR1 LGHNA and CDR2 YNLKQL (reference sequence). CDR3 region: CASSQGQPNTEVFF. The covered CDR3 bases are TGTGCCAGCAGCCAGGGACAGCCAAACACAGAAGTCTTC.

This clone was seen only a few times. The listed genes are named as in mouse. The CDR3 end falls 1 residue outside the read, so it is completed with the germline J gene. This sequence joins TRBV26 and TRBJ2-7; no clear D. The germline V gene encodes CDR1 KGHPV and CDR2 FQNQEV (reference sequence). The V gene lost 2 bases and the J gene lost 0 bases, with 2 bases spanning the gap. The CDR3 spans 12 residues. The covered CDR3 bases are TGTGCCAGCAGTCTGAGCTCCTATGAACAGTAC. It specifies CASSLSSYEQY. The CDR3 reads in full as CASSLSSYEQYF.

This clone is large by share. The genes and germline here are from mouse. The CDR3 is cut off 1 residue early in the read; its end comes from the germline J gene. The chain links TRBV16 to TRBJ1-4, with unresolved D. The germline V and J ends were trimmed by 4 bases and 0 bases, with 3 bases remaining between them. CDR1 SGHSA and CDR2 FRNQAP come from the germline V gene. The CDR3 is 13 residues long. CDR3 sequence reads: CASSWISNERLFF. The part of the CDR3 DNA that was read is TGTGCAAGCAGCTGGATTTCCAACGAAAGATTATTT.

To note about this clone: Gene names and germline refer to mouse. CDR3 residues: CASSQEGAVSDYTF. CDR3 DNA, as far as it was read: TGTGCCAGCAGCCAAGAGGGGGCGGTCTCCGACTACACC. This chain connects TRBV2 to TRBJ1-2; D is perhaps TRBD1 (6 bases). The sequence runs out 1 residue before the end of the CDR3; the remainder is reconstructed from the germline J gene. The CDR3 has 14 residues. Trimming took 0 bases from V and 4 from J, leaving 9 bases between them. Germline V gene sequence: CDR1 LGHNA, CDR2 YSYQKL. Filled out from reference TRBV2 and TRBJ1-2, the complete variable domain reads DPKIIQKPKYLVAVTGSEKILICEQYLGHNAMYWYRQSAKKPLEFMFSYSYQKLMDNQTASSRFQPQSSKKNHLDLQITALKPDDSATYFCASSQEGAVSDYTFGSGTRLLVI.

Concerning this clone itself: Germline and genes: mouse. Sequencing ends 1 residue short of the CDR3 end; the germline J gene provides the rest. The rearrangement joins TRBV13-3 to TRBJ2-7, with D possibly TRBD1 on 5 matching bases. This CDR3 region has 15 residues. The V gene lost 5 bases and the J gene lost 3 bases, with 18 bases spanning the gap. Germline-derived CDR1 and CDR2 are NNHDY and SYVADS. The sequenced part of the CDR3 DNA is TGTGCCAGCAGCCTCCTCCTTCAGGGATACTATGAACAGTAC. Translated: CASSLLLQGYYEQY. From start to end, the CDR3 is CASSLLLQGYYEQYF.

There are a few counts of this clone. The genes are named according to mouse. The read falls 1 residue short of the CDR3 end, and the missing part is taken from the germline J gene. The chain couples TRBV5 to TRBJ1-3; D call uncertain. Germline V CDR1 and CDR2: LGHNA, YNLKQL (reference sequence). V shed 1 base and J shed 0 bases, with 7 bases lying between them. The CDR3 sequence is 15 residues long. CDR3 amino acids: CASSQGTSSGNTLYF. The CDR3 DNA, read in part, is TGTGCCAGCAGCCAAGGGACGTCTTCTGGAAATACGCTCTAT.

This clone has a handful of counts. The gene names given are mouse names. The CDR3 end is not reached by the read, which stops 1 residue before it; the germline J gene fills it in. This rearrangement joins TRBV2 to TRBJ2-5; D unclear. Trimming shortened V by 0 bases and J by 0 bases, and 10 bases separated the two germline ends. The CDR3 is 16 amino acids. Germline V gene data show CDR1 as LGHNA and CDR2 as YSYQKL. CDR3 DNA (partial): TGTGCCAGCAGCCAAGACGGCTGGCTTAACCAAGACACCCAGTAC. Translating it yields CASSQDGWLNQDTQY. The full CDR3 reads CASSQDGWLNQDTQYF.

Concerning this clone: Gene names refer to mouse genes. The read halts 1 residue ahead of the CDR3 end, with the missing end drawn from the germline J gene. The rearrangement uses TRBV19 and TRBJ2-7; D is perhaps TRBD2 (6 bases). V gave up 3 bases and J gave up 0 bases, with 13 bases separating them. This CDR3 is 15 amino acids long. Germline V gives CDR1 FNHDT, CDR2 SITEND (reference sequence). The sequenced CDR3 bases are TGTGCCAGCAGTACCCCGGGACTTAGCTCCTATGAACAGTAC. Translated, it gives CASSTPGLSSYEQY. The entire CDR3 reads CASSTPGLSSYEQYF.

Concerning this clone itself: Each gene name is a mouse one. The read stops 1 residue short of the end of the CDR3; the missing end is completed from the germline J gene. This rearrangement joins TRBV26 to TRBJ1-6; 8 bases are a match to TRBD1. TRBJ1-6 is treated as an ORF (open reading frame) with a function not yet certain. With 6 bases clipped from V and 5 bases from J, the junction kept 3 bases outside the gene matches. This CDR3 contains 14 residues. Germline V CDR1 and CDR2: KGHPV, FQNQEV (reference sequence). The CDR3 is CASSPTGDNSPLYF. The part of the CDR3 DNA that was read is TGTGCCAGCAGCCCGACAGGGGATAATTCGCCCCTCTAC.

This clone was observed a few times. Germline and genes: mouse. The read halts 1 residue ahead of the CDR3 end, with the missing end drawn from the germline J gene. J is TRBJ2-7 and V is TRBV3, with D unresolved. The CDR3 is 12 amino acids. Between the trimmed V and J ends, which lost 5 bases and 0 bases, there was a span of 5 bases. CDR1 and CDR2 (germline): SNHLY, FYNGKV (reference sequence). The covered CDR3 bases are TGTGCCAGCAGCGGGAGCTCCTATGAACAGTAC. This encodes CASSGSSYEQY. The CDR3 reads in full as CASSGSSYEQYF.

This clone appeared a few times. Mouse gene names and germline throughout. The read ends 1 residue before the CDR3 terminus; that terminus is restored from the germline J gene. The rearrangement links TRBV26 to TRBJ2-7; D unclear. CDR1 and CDR2 (germline): KGHPV, FQNQEV (reference sequence). Trimming removed 3 bases from V and 0 bases from J, with 12 bases in between. The CDR3 contains 15 residues. The CDR3 DNA, read in part, is TGTGCCAGCAGTCTCCAGGAGAGGAGCTCCTATGAACAGTAC. Residues: CASSLQERSSYEQY. The CDR3 as a whole reads CASSLQERSSYEQYF.

In regard to this clone: Gene names are mouse gene names. The read finishes 1 residue shy of the CDR3 end, and the germline J gene is used to complete it. The chain recombines TRBV3 with TRBJ1-2; D remains unclear. The CDR3 sequence is 13 residues long. Germline assignment: CDR1 SNHLY and CDR2 FYNGKV (reference sequence). Deletions cut 3 bases from V and 0 bases from J, with 5 bases between. This chain's CDR3 is CASSFNANSDYTF. Incomplete CDR3 DNA: TGTGCCAGCAGCTTCAATGCAAACTCCGACTACACC.

Regarding this clone: Gene names and germline match the mouse. The read terminates 1 residue ahead of where the CDR3 ends, so the germline J gene completes it. The chain uses TRBV16 and TRBJ2-4; no definite D call. Trimming cost V 0 bases and J 2 bases, with 6 bases left between them. The CDR3 covers 14 residues. Germline CDR1 is SGHSA and CDR2 is FRNQAP. The sequenced part of the CDR3 DNA is TGTGCAAGCAGCTTAGAGTGGTCTCAAAACACCTTGTAC. Translation: CASSLEWSQNTLY. The entire CDR3 protein reads CASSLEWSQNTLYF.

In the case of this clone: Genes and germline come from the mouse. The CDR3 end is not reached by the read, which stops 1 residue before it; the germline J gene fills it in. V usage is TRBV23 and J usage is TRBJ1-3; no DNA check was done on the table's D call, TRBD1. This CDR3 comprises 16 residues. Germline CDR1 and CDR2: KGHTA and FQNQQP. CDR3 protein: CSSSHSGTGTGNTLYF. The part of the CDR3 DNA that was read is TGCTCCAGCAGTCACTCCGGGACAGGGACTGGAAATACGCTCTAT.

Note on this clone: Gene labels here are mouse ones. The CDR3 bases that were read are TGTGCTAGCAGCGGACATGCAAACACCGGGCAGCTCTAC. It yields the protein CASSGHANTGQLY. The whole CDR3 reads CASSGHANTGQLYF. The chain recombines TRBV29 with TRBJ2-2; D is perhaps TRBD1 (5 bases). The CDR3 goes on 1 residue after the read ends, and that part is filled in from the germline J gene. Trimming removed 6 bases at V and 0 bases at J, with 8 bases between. Per germline, CDR1 MSHET and CDR2 SYDVDS. CDR3 length equals 14 residues.

Turning to this clone: Germline and genes here are mouse. The read ends 1 residue before the CDR3 terminus; that terminus is restored from the germline J gene. The rearrangement uses TRBV26 and TRBJ2-2; D is undetermined. Trimming pared 3 bases from V and 3 bases from J, leaving 2 bases between. The CDR3 is 12 amino acids. Germline V gene lookup returns CDR1 KGHPV and CDR2 FQNQEV (reference sequence). The CDR3 loop is CASSLDTGQLYF. CDR3 DNA, as far as it was read: TGTGCCAGCAGTCTTGACACCGGGCAGCTCTAC.

By frequency in the sample, this clone is medium-sized. Gene names denote mouse genes. From the germline J gene comes the end of the CDR3, since the read stops 1 residue before it. This sequence joins TRBV12-2 and TRBJ1-2, with TRBD1 matching 7 bases. The germline V gene has CDR1 SGHLS and CDR2 HYDKME. This CDR3 contains 15 residues. The junction had 7 bases not matched to a gene; V was cut back by 4 bases and J by 0 bases. The sequenced CDR3 bases are TGTGCCAGCTCGCAACAGGGGCTTGCAAACTCCGACTACACC. It translates to CASSQQGLANSDYT. The complete CDR3 sequence is CASSQQGLANSDYTF.

About this clone: Genes here carry mouse names. Read data end 1 residue before the CDR3 end; the end is taken from the germline J gene. The gene calls are TRBV26 and TRBJ2-2; tentatively, D is TRBD2 (6 bases). The germline CDR1 and CDR2 sequences are KGHPV and FQNQEV (reference sequence). The CDR3 loop spans 13 amino acids. Trimming removed 9 bases from V and 2 bases from J, with 10 bases in between. CDR3 sequence reads: CASSGGNTGQLYF. The sequenced CDR3 bases are TGTGCCAGTTCCGGGGGGAACACCGGGCAGCTCTAC.

This clone showed up just a few times. Gene names follow the mouse nomenclature. The CDR3 end is not reached by the read, which stops 1 residue before it; the germline J gene fills it in. The chain links TRBV14 to TRBJ2-7; TRBD2 is a possible D gene (6 bases). V dropped 6 bases and J dropped 0 bases, with 13 bases sitting between them. The germline V gene encodes CDR1 SGHDT and CDR2 FRDEAV. The length of the CDR3 is 14 residues. The CDR3 here is CASTRGVLSYEQYF. The covered CDR3 bases are TGTGCCAGCACCCGGGGGGTCCTCTCCTATGAACAGTAC.

This clone appeared a few times. Germline and genes here are mouse. Read coverage stops 1 residue before the CDR3 terminus; the germline J gene supplies the remainder. The chain combines TRBV19 with TRBJ2-1; D may be TRBD1 (7 bases). This CDR3 region has 14 residues. CDR1 is FNHDT, CDR2 SITEND, per germline (reference sequence). Trimming pared 0 bases from V and 7 bases from J, leaving 11 bases between. The sequenced part of the CDR3 DNA is TGTGCCAGCAGTATAGCGGCAGGGGGGGCTGAGCAGTTC. Residues: CASSIAAGGAEQF. The full CDR3 sequence reads CASSIAAGGAEQFF.

Remarks on this clone: All gene names here are mouse names. The CDR3 here is CASSLTSQNTLYF. The part of the CDR3 DNA that was read is TGTGCAAGCAGCTTAACCAGTCAAAACACCTTGTAC. The chain combines TRBV16 with TRBJ2-4, with unresolved D. Coverage ceases 1 residue before the CDR3 finishes, and the germline J gene fills in the end. Trimming removed 2 bases from V and 0 bases from J, with 3 bases in between. There are 13 residues in the CDR3. CDR1 and CDR2 (germline): SGHSA, FRNQAP.

Details on this clone: These gene names are mouse names. Read data end 1 residue before the CDR3 end; the end is taken from the germline J gene. V and J are TRBV12-2 and TRBJ2-3; D is uncertain. The CDR3 totals 12 residues. CDR1 and CDR2 from the germline V gene are SGHLS and HYDKME. Trimming removed 4 bases at V and 4 bases at J, with 8 bases between. The DNA read from the CDR3 is TGTGCCAGCTCGCAGCAAACAGAAACGCTGTAT. Translation gives CASSQQTETLY. The full CDR3 sequence reads CASSQQTETLYF. Supplemented by reference TRBV12-2 and TRBJ2-3, the full variable domain reads NSGVVQSPRYIIKGKGERSILKCIPISGHLSVAWYQQTQGQELKFFIQHYDKMERDKGNLPSRFSVQQFDDYHSEMNMSALELEDSAVYFCASSQQTETLYFGSGTRLTVL.

For this clone: Gene names and germline match the mouse. The CDR3 end falls 1 residue outside the read, so it is completed with the germline J gene. The chain employs TRBV5 and TRBJ2-5; D may be TRBD1 (6 bases). The germline V gene has CDR1 LGHNA and CDR2 YNLKQL (reference sequence). This CDR3 comprises 14 residues. Trimming removed 4 bases at V and 0 bases at J, with 8 bases between. The covered CDR3 bases are TGTGCCAGCAGCCCACAGGGTAACCAAGACACCCAGTAC. This translates into CASSPQGNQDTQY. The whole CDR3 region reads CASSPQGNQDTQYF.

Remarks on this clone: The genes are named according to mouse. The read ends 1 residue shy of where the CDR3 ends; the end is completed using the germline J gene. The chain combines TRBV3 with TRBJ1-1, with 9 bases fitting TRBD1. Losses at the gene ends were 1 base for V and 4 bases for J; bases not matched to a gene: 4. Looked up from germline, CDR1 is SNHLY and CDR2 is FYNGKV (reference sequence). The CDR3 is 15 residues long. The CDR3 spells CASSLGGTGFTEVFF. The sequenced part of the CDR3 DNA is TGTGCCAGCAGCTTAGGTGGGACAGGGTTCACAGAAGTCTTC.

In regard to this clone: Gene names are mouse gene names. The CDR3 goes on 1 residue after the read ends, and that part is filled in from the germline J gene. V gene TRBV19 combines with J gene TRBJ1-1; perhaps TRBD1 as D (6 bases). The CDR3 covers 12 residues. CDR1 and CDR2 from the germline V gene are FNHDT and SITEND (reference sequence). Trimming pared 2 bases from V and 5 bases from J, leaving 7 bases between. CDR3 DNA, as far as it was read: TGTGCCAGCAGTATGGACAGAACAGAAGTCTTC. Protein product: CASSMDRTEVF. The entire CDR3 reads CASSMDRTEVFF.